The sequence of this T cell receptor (beta chain) was determined in a study of blood T cell repertoires in COVID-19. Across the study: Spain, Italy and the United States supplied samples that represented acute and convalescent COVID-19. PBMCs, B-cell-depleted T cells, or T cells provided the cDNA or gDNA that made up the material.

The CDR3 runs 16 residues. CDR1 MNHEY and CDR2 SMNVEV come from the germline V gene (reference sequence). Germline trimming cut 3 bases from V and 1 base from J; bases unmatched to any gene: 2. In the authors' workflow: Amplification with reference gene primers provided the estimates of nucleated cell counts. Clones were sequenced by immunoSEQ multiplex PCR, and TCRdb holds only the in-frame ones, with some missing. V and J calls plus clone size are reproduced from that table; the DNA served to infer D and trimming. This sample yields under 110,000 clones, of which over 80% are seen a single time; approximately 5.8% belongs to the top ten.

The sample taken for sequencing was peripheral blood. The V call is TRBV27, the J call TRBJ2-1, with 11 bases that match TRBD2. The source is a man aged 50 to 59 with active COVID-19. CDR3 nucleotides: TGTGCCAGCAGTTTCTTAGCGGGAGGGTCCTACAATGAGCAGTTCTTC. Its protein is CASSFLAGGSYNEQFF.